This is a list of T cell receptor beta chains from one sample in a study of cytomegalovirus exposure and HLA in healthy donors. Some clones are missing from TCRdb's copy, which holds only in-frame ones; the method was immunoSEQ multiplex PCR. Of 95,000 to 110,000 clones detected, approximately 66% appear once; the ten largest clones hold roughly 3%. The specimen was PBMCs. Receptor source: a woman aged 45 to 65 in good health and CMV-seronegative. The CDR3 runs from the conserved cysteine through the conserved F or W. Each record gives: D gene, clone size, J gene, V gene, CDR3 protein, CDR3 DNA. D genes are given only for firm matches. Clone size, where shown, is once, few, many, or a class for clones that have expanded.

>.|few|TRBJ2-3|TRBV29-1
CSGGIFDTQYF
TGCAGCGGCGGTATTTTCGATACGCAGTATTTT
>.|.|TRBJ1-5|TRBV7-7
CASSFRAGRGNQPQHF
TGTGCTAGCAGCTTCCGTGCGGGTAGGGGGAATCAGCCCCAGCATTTT
>.|.|TRBJ1-1|TRBV2
CASSALQGSEAFF
TGTGCCAGCAGTGCCCTACAGGGATCTGAAGCTTTCTTT
>.|few|TRBJ1-3|TRBV5-1
CASSVAGGLSGNTIYF
TGCGCCAGCAGCGTGGCGGGGGGTCTCTCTGGAAACACCATATATTTT
>TRBD2|.|TRBJ2-3|TRBV4-3
CASSQDKAGGTDTQYF
TGCGCCAGCAGCCAAGATAAAGCGGGAGGCACAGATACGCAGTATTTT
>TRBD1|.|TRBJ2-3|TRBV5-6
CASRPTGGEEHF
TGTGCCAGCAGGCCAACAGGGGGCGAGGAGCATTTT
>TRBD2|.|TRBJ2-3|TRBV11-2
CASSLGQLAGGGTQYF
TGTGCCAGCAGCTTAGGGCAACTAGCGGGGGGGGGTACGCAGTATTTT
>.|few|TRBJ1-1|TRBV7-9
CASSLDTGPGRAFF
TGTGCCAGCAGCCTTGACACCGGGCCCGGGAGAGCTTTCTTT
>TRBD2|.|TRBJ2-2|TRBV10-3
CAISIGTSTSELFF
TGTGCCATCTCAATCGGGACTAGTACGTCGGAGCTGTTTTTT
>TRBD1|.|TRBJ2-7|TRBV7-8
CASSHGQGRSYEQYF
TGTGCCAGCAGCCACGGACAGGGTAGGTCCTACGAGCAGTACTTC
>TRBD2|.|TRBJ2-3|TRBV10-3
CAISEFSGNADTQYF
TGTGCCATCAGTGAGTTTAGCGGGAACGCAGATACGCAGTATTTT
>TRBD1|.|TRBJ2-1|TRBV19
CASSTTGGAGNEQFF
TGTGCCAGTAGTACAACAGGGGGCGCGGGGAATGAGCAGTTCTTC
>TRBD2|.|TRBJ2-7|TRBV11-2
CASSLVLGSSGVSYEQYF
TGTGCCAGCAGCTTAGTCCTCGGTAGCAGCGGGGTGTCCTACGAGCAGTACTTC
>.|.|TRBJ2-3|TRBV27
CASSPSRDTQYF
TGTGCCAGCAGTCCTAGTAGAGATACGCAGTATTTT
>TRBD1|.|TRBJ2-5|TRBV10-2
CASLGQAGWETQYF
TGCGCCAGCCTGGGACAGGCAGGCTGGGAGACCCAGTACTTC
>.|.|TRBJ1-1|TRBV6-5
CASSHRQVYTEAFF
TGTGCCAGCAGTCATCGACAGGTCTACACTGAAGCTTTCTTT
>.|.|TRBJ2-7|TRBV6-5
CASRRDSYEQYF
TGTGCCAGCAGGCGGGACTCCTACGAGCAGTACTTC
>TRBD1|.|TRBJ2-7|TRBV29-1
CSVEMGTAFSYEQYF
TGCAGCGTTGAAATGGGGACAGCGTTCTCCTACGAGCAGTACTTC
>TRBD1|few|TRBJ2-6|TRBV2
CARGGQAGANVLTF
TGTGCCAGGGGCGGACAGGCTGGGGCCAACGTCCTGACTTTC
>TRBD1|few|TRBJ1-4|TRBV6-1
CASSERVGGVEKLFF
TGTGCCAGCAGTGAACGTGTAGGGGGCGTTGAAAAACTGTTTTTT
>.|few|TRBJ1-4|TRBV5-1
CASSSDSPNEKLFF
TGCGCCAGCAGCTCGGACAGTCCTAATGAAAAACTGTTTTTT
>.|few|TRBJ1-6|TRBV5-1
CASSLRQGMNSPLHF
TGCGCCAGCAGCTTGCGGCAGGGAATGAATTCACCCCTCCACTTT
>.|.|TRBJ2-5|TRBV5-1
CASSFSPDQETQYF
TGCGCCAGCAGCTTTTCCCCAGACCAAGAGACCCAGTACTTC
>TRBD2|.|TRBJ2-1|TRBV5-1
CASSRRLAGGPGNEQFF
TGCGCCAGCAGCCGCAGACTAGCGGGAGGGCCGGGGAATGAGCAGTTCTTC
>.|.|TRBJ2-2|TRBV2
CASSEAWGRSTGELFF
TGTGCCAGCAGTGAAGCGTGGGGCAGGAGCACCGGGGAGCTGTTTTTT
>TRBD1|once|TRBJ1-5|TRBV10-3
CAISEGQGVNQPQHF
TGTGCCATCAGTGAAGGACAGGGTGTGAATCAGCCCCAGCATTTT
>.|few|TRBJ2-5|TRBV6-6
CASATGTKETQYF
TGTGCCAGCGCCACAGGGACGAAAGAGACCCAGTACTTC
>.|.|TRBJ2-1|TRBV12-5
CASGLLIRTLRGYNEQFF
TGTGCTAGTGGTTTGCTAATAAGGACTCTCCGGGGTTACAATGAGCAGTTCTTC
>TRBD2|few|TRBJ2-1|TRBV6-5
CASSTGTSGNEQFF
TGTGCCAGCAGTACCGGGACTAGTGGCAATGAGCAGTTCTTC
>TRBD1|.|TRBJ2-7|TRBV18
CASSLGTGFSYEQYF
TGTGCCAGCTCACTCGGGACAGGGTTCTCCTACGAGCAGTACTTC
>TRBD2|few|TRBJ2-7|TRBV7-6
CASSLRPGLAGMTYEQYF
TGTGCCAGCAGCTTAAGGCCGGGACTAGCGGGTATGACCTACGAGCAGTACTTC
>.|few|TRBJ1-1|TRBV29-1
CSVHRELGTEAFF
TGCAGCGTTCACAGGGAGTTGGGCACTGAAGCTTTCTTT
>TRBD2|.|TRBJ2-5|TRBV7-7
CASSPSGTTLTNQETQYF
TGTGCTAGCAGCCCCTCCGGGACTACCTTAACCAACCAAGAGACCCAGTACTTC
>.|.|TRBJ2-7|TRBV7-2
CASSLGLGRYEQYF
TGTGCCAGCAGCTTAGGGTTGGGGCGCTACGAGCAGTACTTC
>.|.|TRBJ1-1|TRBV7-2
CASSLKGRRAFF
TGTGCCAGCAGCTTAAAGGGGCGCAGGGCTTTCTTT
>.|.|TRBJ1-2|TRBV5-1
CASSLSTTGVGYTF
TGCGCCAGCAGTTTAAGCACGACAGGAGTGGGCTACACCTTC
>.|few|TRBJ2-7|TRBV25-1
CASSVLGGEQYF
TGTGCCAGCAGTGTACTAGGAGGGGAGCAGTACTTC
>TRBD1|.|TRBJ2-4|TRBV7-3
CASRPNLLDREVGAKNIQYF
TGTGCCAGCAGACCTAATCTTCTGGACAGGGAGGTTGGGGCCAAAAACATTCAGTACTTC
>.|.|TRBJ1-5|TRBV7-2
CASSGTGGNQPQHF
TGTGCCAGCAGCGGGACGGGAGGCAATCAGCCCCAGCATTTT
>TRBD2|.|TRBJ2-3|TRBV11-1
CASSQYLSGGARGTQYF
TGTGCCAGCAGCCAGTACCTTAGCGGGGGGGCTAGGGGTACGCAGTATTTT
>.|.|TRBJ2-3|TRBV11-1
CASSLGRYTGDTQYF
TGTGCCAGCAGCTTAGGGAGATACACCGGGGATACGCAGTATTTT
>TRBD2|.|TRBJ2-2|TRBV28
CASRGGTGELFF
TGTGCCAGCAGGGGAGGGACCGGGGAGCTGTTTTTT
>TRBD2|.|TRBJ2-3|TRBV11-3
CASSFAGEGTQYF
TGTGCCAGCAGCTTCGCGGGGGAAGGTACGCAGTATTTT
>.|.|TRBJ2-5|TRBV11-3
CASSLVIGETQYF
TGTGCCAGCAGCTTGGTTATCGGAGAGACCCAGTACTTC
>.|.|TRBJ2-7|TRBV15
CATSREMLQGSYEQYF
TGTGCCACCAGCAGAGAAATGTTACAGGGTTCCTACGAGCAGTACTTC
>TRBD1|.|TRBJ1-5|TRBV19
CASSKSQGVNQPQHF
TGTGCCAGTAGTAAGTCGCAGGGGGTCAATCAGCCCCAGCATTTT
>.|.|TRBJ2-1|TRBV2
CASRNEVISDEQFF
TGTGCCAGCAGGAACGAGGTTATTTCGGATGAGCAGTTCTTC